This record concerns one T cell receptor beta chain sequence. This specimen comes from a study of cytomegalovirus exposure and HLA in healthy donors. Only in-frame clones appear in the TCRdb table, and some are missing; sequencing was by immunoSEQ multiplex PCR. Among over 200,000 clones listed, 75% to 90% were seen once. Germline CDR1 and CDR2: SGHVS and FQNEAQ. Losses at the gene ends were 4 bases for V and 1 base for J; bases not matched to a gene: 7. The CDR3 totals 16 residues. This TCR came from a woman aged 25 to 39 in good health and CMV-seropositive. The chain uses TRBV7-8 and TRBJ2-4; 7 bases fit TRBD1. The sequenced material came from PBMCs. This chain's CDR3 is CASSSLTGIAKNIQYF. The DNA for the CDR3 is TGTGCCAGCAGCTCCCTGACAGGGATCGCCAAAAACATTCAGTACTTC.